The clone carrying this T cell receptor (beta chain) appeared a few times. This specimen belongs to a study of CD8+CD57+ T cells in acquired aplastic anemia. Those patients picked for sequencing had displayed CD8+CD57+ cell expansion on flow cytometry. Genomic DNA, the template, was used for profiling of the TCR beta VDJ and CDR3. TCRdb used MiXCR to reprocess the reads, holding one entry per CDR3 protein. The sample lists around 150,000 distinct CDR3 sequences, about 48% occurring once. CDR3 length: 10 amino acids. V lost 6 bases, J lost 6 bases, and 8 bases lay in between. CDR1 and CDR2 from the germline V gene are SQVTM and ANQGSEA.

What was sequenced was sorted CD4+, CD8+, or CD8+CD57+ T cells (not recorded which) from PBMCs. The genes are TRBV29-1 and TRBJ1-2; a weak D match, TRBD1 (5 bases). The clonotype was recovered from a human donor with aplastic anemia. The DNA for the CDR3 is TGCAGCGTCGACAGTAATGGCTACACCTTC. Translated, it gives CSVDSNGYTF.